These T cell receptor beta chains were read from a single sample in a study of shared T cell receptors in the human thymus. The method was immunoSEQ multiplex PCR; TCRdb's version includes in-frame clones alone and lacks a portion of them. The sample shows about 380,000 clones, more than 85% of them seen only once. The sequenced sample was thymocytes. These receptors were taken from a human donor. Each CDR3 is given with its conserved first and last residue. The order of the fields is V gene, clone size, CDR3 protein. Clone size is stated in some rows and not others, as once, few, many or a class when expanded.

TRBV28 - CASSLVGYQETQYF
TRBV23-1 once CASSQDGESYEQYF
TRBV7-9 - CASSPGQGANLNNEQFF
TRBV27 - CASSPSPIRTGPGNTIYF
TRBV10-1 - CASSSSRTSTSLSTTGELFF
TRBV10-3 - CATGGLRDWGRQFF
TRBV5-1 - CASSLGDEIGYNEQFF
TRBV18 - CASSLRPRDRVEKLFF
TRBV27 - CASRPYGGDYGYTF
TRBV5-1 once CASSLVYKPLPGRFYGYTF
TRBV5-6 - CASSLTNNQPQHF
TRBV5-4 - CASSSGTSGRGGKDTQYF
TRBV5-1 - CASSSGRSTSYEQYF
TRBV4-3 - CASSQDRGTSGKRTNEQFF
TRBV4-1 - CASSQAMMATGQYFGYTF
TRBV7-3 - CASSLTPTGPNSYGYTF
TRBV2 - CASPLVKGGTSGANVLTF
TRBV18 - CASSPQAHQPQHF
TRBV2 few CASSLGPYGYTF
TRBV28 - CASSLSRDRDYEQYF
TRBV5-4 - CASSPGQGDVTNEKLFF
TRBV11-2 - CASSLFRRVTYQQYF
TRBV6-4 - CASRVPGRRGANEKLFF
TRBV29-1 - CSVDRTGAGRNGNEQFF
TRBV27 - CASRGDRVGQREQYF
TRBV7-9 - CASSGACSNSGNTIYF
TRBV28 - CASSSSLPYEQYF
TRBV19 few CAEVGRTSGSSTDTQYF
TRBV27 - CASSPRSGSEQFF
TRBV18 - CASSRLETQYF
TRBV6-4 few CASSDSDYGYTF
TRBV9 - CASSVEREGNSEQYF
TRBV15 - CATSRDRSGSTEAFF
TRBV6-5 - CASSYSTSRGYLFF
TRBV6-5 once CASSYWGAHRTDTQYF
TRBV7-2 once CASSLASGGSSYEQYF
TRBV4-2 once CASSQPHPGLGGYTF
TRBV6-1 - CASSDSWGGSNEQFF
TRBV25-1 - CASSDEVGGRKETQYF
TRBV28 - CASSSDRRNTEAFF
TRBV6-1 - CASSEGAWDTEAFF
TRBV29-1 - CSGRRSYNEQFF
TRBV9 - CASSGGRVSYEQYF
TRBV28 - CASSQRYFSNQPQHF
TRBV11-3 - CASSSPPPGDGETQYF
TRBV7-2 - CASSLAVGRSYEQYF
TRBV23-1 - CASSQKLGASNQPQHF
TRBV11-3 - CASSHGGVSGANVLTF
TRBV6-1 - CASSEGSGTGGPGELFF
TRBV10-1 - CASSGSGNTIYF
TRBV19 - CASSPDGNYGYTF
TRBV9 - CASSGPGSGANVLTF
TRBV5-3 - CARSLQDPSGTDTQYF
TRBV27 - CASSPVGAAKNIQYF
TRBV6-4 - CASSWTAEFSGANVLTF
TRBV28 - CASSPKTSGQGVLNTGELFF
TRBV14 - CASSQGGIELPEAFF